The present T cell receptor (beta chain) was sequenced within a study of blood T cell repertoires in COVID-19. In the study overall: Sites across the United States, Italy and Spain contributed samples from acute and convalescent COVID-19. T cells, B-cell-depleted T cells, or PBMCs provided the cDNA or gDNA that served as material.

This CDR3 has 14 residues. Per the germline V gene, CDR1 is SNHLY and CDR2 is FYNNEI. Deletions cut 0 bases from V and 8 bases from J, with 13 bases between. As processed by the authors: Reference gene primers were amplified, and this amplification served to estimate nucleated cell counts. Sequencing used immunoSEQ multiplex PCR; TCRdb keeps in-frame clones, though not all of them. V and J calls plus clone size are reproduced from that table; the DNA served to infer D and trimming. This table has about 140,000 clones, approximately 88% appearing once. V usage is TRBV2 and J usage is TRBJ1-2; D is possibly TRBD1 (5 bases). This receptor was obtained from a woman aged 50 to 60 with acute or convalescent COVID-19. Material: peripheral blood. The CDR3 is CASSEAAGVGGYTF. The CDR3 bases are TGTGCCAGCAGTGAAGCTGCGGGGGTAGGCGGCTACACCTTC. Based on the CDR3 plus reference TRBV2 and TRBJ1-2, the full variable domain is EPEVTQTPSHQVTQMGQEVILRCVPISNHLYFYWYRQILGQKVEFLVSFYNNEISEKSEIFDDQFSVERPDGSNFTLKIRSTKLEDSAMYFCASSEAAGVGGYTFGSGTRLTVV.